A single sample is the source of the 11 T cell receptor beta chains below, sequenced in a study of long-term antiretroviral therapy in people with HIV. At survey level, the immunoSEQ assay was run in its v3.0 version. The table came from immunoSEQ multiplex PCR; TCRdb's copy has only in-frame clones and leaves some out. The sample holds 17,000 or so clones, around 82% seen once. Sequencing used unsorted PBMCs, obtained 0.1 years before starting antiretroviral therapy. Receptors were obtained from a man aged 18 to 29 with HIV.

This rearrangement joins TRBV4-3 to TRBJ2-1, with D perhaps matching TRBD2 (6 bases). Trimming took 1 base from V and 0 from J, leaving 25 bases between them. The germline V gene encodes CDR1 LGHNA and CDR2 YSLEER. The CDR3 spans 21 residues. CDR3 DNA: TGCGCCAGCAGCCAAGTTTGGACCCGGGAGCTTATAATAAGCTCCTACAATGAGCAGTTCTTC. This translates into CASSQVWTRELIISSYNEQFF.

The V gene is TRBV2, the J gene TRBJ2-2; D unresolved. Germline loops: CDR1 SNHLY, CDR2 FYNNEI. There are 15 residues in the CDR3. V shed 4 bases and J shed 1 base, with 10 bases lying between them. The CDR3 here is CASSAGLMNTGELFF. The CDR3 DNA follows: TGTGCCAGCAGTGCGGGTCTGATGAACACCGGGGAGCTGTTTTTT.

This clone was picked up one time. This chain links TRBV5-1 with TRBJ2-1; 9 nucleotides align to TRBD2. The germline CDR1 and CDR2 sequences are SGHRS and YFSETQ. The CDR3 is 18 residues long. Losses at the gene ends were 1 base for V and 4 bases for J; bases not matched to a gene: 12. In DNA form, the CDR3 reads TGCGCCAGCAGCTTGAGGTGGCGGGAGGGCCTGATGTACAATGAGCAGTTCTTC. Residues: CASSLRWREGLMYNEQFF.

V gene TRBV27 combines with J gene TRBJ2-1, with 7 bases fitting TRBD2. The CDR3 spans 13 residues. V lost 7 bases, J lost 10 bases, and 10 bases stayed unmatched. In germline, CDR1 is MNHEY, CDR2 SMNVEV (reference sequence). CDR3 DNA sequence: TGTGCCAGCAAACCCCCCCTGGGACTAGAGCAGTTCTTC. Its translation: CASKPPLGLEQFF.

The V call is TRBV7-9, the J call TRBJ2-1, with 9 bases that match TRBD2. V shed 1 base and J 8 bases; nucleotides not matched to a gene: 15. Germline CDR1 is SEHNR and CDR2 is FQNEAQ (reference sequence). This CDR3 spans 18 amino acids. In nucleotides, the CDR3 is TGTGCCAGCAGCTTAGAGGGTATAGGGCGGGAGGGCCTAGATGAGCAGTTCTTC. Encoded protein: CASSLEGIGREGLDEQFF.

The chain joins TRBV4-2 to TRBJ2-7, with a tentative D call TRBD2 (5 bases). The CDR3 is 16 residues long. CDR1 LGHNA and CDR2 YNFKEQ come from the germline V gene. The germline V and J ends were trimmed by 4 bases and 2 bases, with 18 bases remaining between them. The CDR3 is CASSPQRTSATYEQYF. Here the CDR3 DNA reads TGTGCCAGCAGCCCTCAGCGGACTTCGGCCACCTACGAGCAGTACTTC.

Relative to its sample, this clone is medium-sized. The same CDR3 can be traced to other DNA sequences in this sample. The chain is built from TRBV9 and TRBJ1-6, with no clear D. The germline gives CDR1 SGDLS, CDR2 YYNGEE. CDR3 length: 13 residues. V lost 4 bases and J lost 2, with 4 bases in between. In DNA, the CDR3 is TGTGCCAGCAGCCTCGCCTATAATTCACCCCTCCACTTT. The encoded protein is CASSLAYNSPLHF.

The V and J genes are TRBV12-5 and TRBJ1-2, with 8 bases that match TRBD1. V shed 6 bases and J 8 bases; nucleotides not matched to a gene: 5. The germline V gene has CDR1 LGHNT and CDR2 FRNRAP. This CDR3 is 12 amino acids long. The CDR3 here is CASGLGQGGYTF. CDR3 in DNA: TGTGCTAGTGGGCTTGGACAGGGCGGCTACACCTTC.

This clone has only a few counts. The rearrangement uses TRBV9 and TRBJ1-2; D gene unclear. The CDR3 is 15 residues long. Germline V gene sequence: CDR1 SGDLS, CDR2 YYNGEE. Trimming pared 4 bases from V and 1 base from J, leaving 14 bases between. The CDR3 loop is CASSLRPEGNYGYTF. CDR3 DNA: TGTGCCAGCAGCCTCCGCCCCGAAGGTAACTATGGCTACACCTTC.

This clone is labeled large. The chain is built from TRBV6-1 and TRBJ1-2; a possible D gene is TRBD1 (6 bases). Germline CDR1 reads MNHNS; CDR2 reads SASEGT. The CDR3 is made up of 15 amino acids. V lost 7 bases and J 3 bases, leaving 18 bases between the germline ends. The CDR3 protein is CASIPLGGHYYGYTF. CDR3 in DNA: TGTGCCAGCATCCCCCTCGGGGGGCACTACTATGGCTACACCTTC.

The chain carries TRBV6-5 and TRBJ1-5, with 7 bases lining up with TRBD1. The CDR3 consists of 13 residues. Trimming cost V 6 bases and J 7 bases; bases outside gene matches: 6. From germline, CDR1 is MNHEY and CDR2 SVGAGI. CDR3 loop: CASRQGSTQPQHF. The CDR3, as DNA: TGTGCCAGCAGACAGGGGTCTACACAGCCCCAGCATTTT.